Listed below are T cell receptor beta chains from one sample, sequenced in a study of blood T cell repertoires in COVID-19. The table came from immunoSEQ multiplex PCR; TCRdb's copy has only in-frame clones and leaves some out. This sample yields roughly 500,000 clones, of which around 87% are seen a single time; roughly 1.9% belongs to the top ten. The sample taken for sequencing was PBMCs or T cells enriched from blood (not recorded which). The receptors were sampled from a middle-aged woman who had recovered from COVID-19. Each CDR3 is given with its conserved first and last residue. A D gene is named only where the DNA matches it firmly. The size of a clone is reported for some rows only, either as once, few or many, or as a class for expanded clones.

v_call: TRBV10-3; j_call: TRBJ2-7; clone_size: -; d_call: -; cdr3_nt: TGTGCCATCAGTTACGTGTCCGCGGGGAAAACAATCCCGACCTACGAGCAGTACTTC; cdr3_aa: CAISYVSAGKTIPTYEQYF
v_call: TRBV5-1; j_call: TRBJ2-2; clone_size: -; d_call: -; cdr3_nt: TGCGCCAGCAGCTTTATAGCTGAAACCGGGGAGCTGTTTTTT; cdr3_aa: CASSFIAETGELFF
v_call: TRBV24-1; j_call: TRBJ2-1; clone_size: -; d_call: TRBD1; cdr3_nt: TGTGCCACCAGTGATTCACGGACAGGGGACAATGAGCAGTTCTTC; cdr3_aa: CATSDSRTGDNEQFF
v_call: TRBV6-6; j_call: TRBJ1-1; clone_size: -; d_call: -; cdr3_nt: TGTGCCAGCAGTTACGGACAGTTTGAAGCTTTCTTT; cdr3_aa: CASSYGQFEAFF
v_call: TRBV15; j_call: TRBJ1-3; clone_size: -; d_call: -; cdr3_nt: TGTGCCACCAGCAGACTCGGAGACAGAAGCCAGGTCACCATATATTTT; cdr3_aa: CATSRLGDRSQVTIYF
v_call: TRBV5-1; j_call: TRBJ2-7; clone_size: -; d_call: TRBD1; cdr3_nt: TGCGCCAGCAGCTCCCAGGGACAGGGGCCCCGAGAGCAGTACTTC; cdr3_aa: CASSSQGQGPREQYF
v_call: TRBV11-2; j_call: TRBJ2-7; clone_size: -; d_call: TRBD2; cdr3_nt: TGTGCCAGCAGCGGACGGACTAGCGGGAGTCGACGGTACGAGCAGTACTTC; cdr3_aa: CASSGRTSGSRRYEQYF
v_call: TRBV2; j_call: TRBJ1-2; clone_size: -; d_call: TRBD1; cdr3_nt: TGTGCCAGCAGCGTAAAACGGACAGGGGGCAATGGCTACACCTTC; cdr3_aa: CASSVKRTGGNGYTF
v_call: TRBV29-1; j_call: TRBJ2-5; clone_size: -; d_call: -; cdr3_nt: TGCAGCGTTGGGGGCAGTACCAGCCAAGAGACCCAGTACTTC; cdr3_aa: CSVGGSTSQETQYF
v_call: TRBV19; j_call: TRBJ1-2; clone_size: -; d_call: -; cdr3_nt: TGTGCCAGTAGTAGGACAGTAACTAACTATGGCTACACCTTC; cdr3_aa: CASSRTVTNYGYTF
v_call: TRBV6-5; j_call: TRBJ1-2; clone_size: -; d_call: -; cdr3_nt: TGTGCCGCGTCCGGGACAAGGGTTGATGGCTACACCTTC; cdr3_aa: CAASGTRVDGYTF
v_call: TRBV6-5; j_call: TRBJ2-7; clone_size: -; d_call: TRBD1; cdr3_nt: TGTGCCAGCACCAAACAGGGGGCTAGGAACGAGCAGTACTTC; cdr3_aa: CASTKQGARNEQYF
v_call: TRBV10-1; j_call: TRBJ2-7; clone_size: -; d_call: TRBD1; cdr3_nt: TGCGCCAGCAGTCCCGGGACAGAAGTTCCGTACTACGAGCAGTACTTC; cdr3_aa: CASSPGTEVPYYEQYF
v_call: TRBV12-3/TRBV12-4; j_call: TRBJ2-5; clone_size: -; d_call: TRBD2; cdr3_nt: TGTGCCAGCGGCTGGGGGGGTGAGACCCAGTACTTC; cdr3_aa: CASGWGGETQYF
v_call: TRBV15; j_call: TRBJ2-1; clone_size: -; d_call: -; cdr3_nt: TGTGCCACCCGAGAAGCGCCCGGGGAGCAGTTCTTC; cdr3_aa: CATREAPGEQFF
v_call: TRBV2; j_call: TRBJ2-1; clone_size: -; d_call: TRBD2; cdr3_nt: TGTGCCAGCAAGGTGGCTCTAGCGGGGGAGAATGAGCAGTTCTTC; cdr3_aa: CASKVALAGENEQFF
v_call: TRBV7-2; j_call: TRBJ1-1; clone_size: -; d_call: TRBD1; cdr3_nt: TGTGCCAGCAACCCGGGACAGGGCACTGAAGCTTTCTTT; cdr3_aa: CASNPGQGTEAFF
v_call: TRBV7-8; j_call: TRBJ2-1; clone_size: -; d_call: TRBD2; cdr3_nt: TGTGCCAGCAGCTTAGCGCGGACTAGCGGGAGTTCCTACAATGAGCAGTTCTTC; cdr3_aa: CASSLARTSGSSYNEQFF
v_call: TRBV19; j_call: TRBJ1-5; clone_size: -; d_call: -; cdr3_nt: TGTGCCAGTAGTTTTCGACATAGACAGAGAAGTAGCAATCAGCCCCAGCATTTT; cdr3_aa: CASSFRHRQRSSNQPQHF
v_call: TRBV7-9; j_call: TRBJ2-1; clone_size: -; d_call: TRBD2; cdr3_nt: TGTGCCAGCAGCTTAGACGGGAGGCTGGGTGAGCAGTTCTTC; cdr3_aa: CASSLDGRLGEQFF
v_call: TRBV3-1/TRBV3-2; j_call: TRBJ1-1; clone_size: -; d_call: -; cdr3_nt: TGTGCCAGCAGCCAAGATATAGCGGGGGCGCGGACTGAAGCTTTCTTT; cdr3_aa: CASSQDIAGARTEAFF
v_call: TRBV3-1/TRBV3-2; j_call: TRBJ2-1; clone_size: -; d_call: TRBD2; cdr3_nt: TGTGCCAGCTGTAAGGCGGGAGAGGGGATTTACAATGAGCAGTTCTTC; cdr3_aa: CASCKAGEGIYNEQFF
v_call: TRBV24-1; j_call: TRBJ1-1; clone_size: -; d_call: -; cdr3_nt: TGTGCCACCCCCCCGCGGGTTCTGAACACTGAAGCTTTCTTT; cdr3_aa: CATPPRVLNTEAFF
v_call: TRBV19; j_call: TRBJ2-3; clone_size: -; d_call: -; cdr3_nt: TGTGCCAGTACGACACAGGGTGTTACGGATACGCAGTATTTT; cdr3_aa: CASTTQGVTDTQYF
v_call: TRBV5-8; j_call: TRBJ2-1; clone_size: -; d_call: TRBD1; cdr3_nt: TGTGCCAGCAGCTCAGGGACAGGGGCTTATGATGAGCAGTTCTTC; cdr3_aa: CASSSGTGAYDEQFF
v_call: TRBV29-1; j_call: TRBJ1-1; clone_size: -; d_call: -; cdr3_nt: TGCAGCGTTGAATTGCAGGGCGTTCTGAACACTGAAGCTTTCTTT; cdr3_aa: CSVELQGVLNTEAFF
v_call: TRBV12-5; j_call: TRBJ2-1; clone_size: -; d_call: -; cdr3_nt: TGTGCTAGTGGTTTGGTTGGGAGCTCCTACAATGAGCAGTTCTTC; cdr3_aa: CASGLVGSSYNEQFF
v_call: TRBV7-2; j_call: TRBJ2-7; clone_size: -; d_call: -; cdr3_nt: TGTGCCAGCAGCTACCGTGGAGACGAGCAGTACTTC; cdr3_aa: CASSYRGDEQYF
v_call: TRBV3-1/TRBV3-2; j_call: TRBJ2-1; clone_size: -; d_call: -; cdr3_nt: TGTGCCAGCAGCCAAGGTCGCGGGATGGTCGATGAGCAGTTCTTC; cdr3_aa: CASSQGRGMVDEQFF
v_call: TRBV18; j_call: TRBJ1-2; clone_size: -; d_call: -; cdr3_nt: TGTGCCAGCTCACCCCGAGAGGGGGGGGATGGCTACACCTTC; cdr3_aa: CASSPREGGDGYTF
v_call: TRBV29-1; j_call: TRBJ2-3; clone_size: -; d_call: TRBD2; cdr3_nt: TGCAGCGTTGACGAGCGGGAGGGCGCCGTAGATACGCAGTATTTT; cdr3_aa: CSVDEREGAVDTQYF
v_call: TRBV10-2; j_call: TRBJ2-3; clone_size: -; d_call: -; cdr3_nt: TGCGCCAGCAGTGAGGTCGGGTATCCTAGCACAGATACGCAGTATTTT; cdr3_aa: CASSEVGYPSTDTQYF
v_call: TRBV7-7; j_call: TRBJ2-1; clone_size: -; d_call: TRBD2; cdr3_nt: TGTGCTAGCAGCTTAGAGGTTGCCGGGACTAGCGGGAGCAATGAGCAGTTCTTC; cdr3_aa: CASSLEVAGTSGSNEQFF
v_call: TRBV29-1; j_call: TRBJ2-3; clone_size: -; d_call: -; cdr3_nt: TGCAGCGTTGAAGATTGGCAGGCGAGCACAGATACGCAGTATTTT; cdr3_aa: CSVEDWQASTDTQYF
v_call: TRBV2; j_call: TRBJ2-3; clone_size: -; d_call: TRBD2; cdr3_nt: TGTGCCAGCAGTGAAGCGGGACTAGCGGGAGGGGCAGATACGCAGTATTTT; cdr3_aa: CASSEAGLAGGADTQYF
v_call: TRBV19; j_call: TRBJ1-1; clone_size: once; d_call: -; cdr3_nt: TGTGCCAGTAGTCAGCGGGGGGCGGACACTGAAGCTTTCTTT; cdr3_aa: CASSQRGADTEAFF
v_call: TRBV6-5; j_call: TRBJ1-4; clone_size: -; d_call: -; cdr3_nt: TGTGCCAGCGGCCAGATTGAAAAACTGTTTTTT; cdr3_aa: CASGQIEKLFF
v_call: TRBV2; j_call: TRBJ1-4; clone_size: -; d_call: -; cdr3_nt: TGTGCCAGCAGTGAAGCGACGGAGCCTAATTCTGAAAAACTGTTTTTT; cdr3_aa: CASSEATEPNSEKLFF
v_call: TRBV18; j_call: TRBJ2-7; clone_size: -; d_call: -; cdr3_nt: TGTGCCAGCTCACCGAGAGTTTACGAGCAGTACTTC; cdr3_aa: CASSPRVYEQYF
v_call: TRBV29-1; j_call: TRBJ2-5; clone_size: -; d_call: -; cdr3_nt: TGCAGCGTTGAACCAGGCCTACAAGAGACCCAGTACTTC; cdr3_aa: CSVEPGLQETQYF
v_call: TRBV5-1; j_call: TRBJ2-1; clone_size: once; d_call: TRBD2; cdr3_nt: TGCGCCAGCAGCCCGGGACTAGCGGGAGGGCTCTCCGTTACAATTGAGCAGTTCTTC; cdr3_aa: CASSPGLAGGLSVTIEQFF
v_call: TRBV6-2/TRBV6-3; j_call: TRBJ1-3; clone_size: -; d_call: TRBD1; cdr3_nt: TGTGCCAGCAGTTACTCAGAGACAGGGGAAGGCGGAAACACCATATATTTT; cdr3_aa: CASSYSETGEGGNTIYF
v_call: TRBV10-3; j_call: TRBJ2-3; clone_size: -; d_call: TRBD1; cdr3_nt: TGTGCCATCAGTGATCATCTGGGACAGTACACAGATACGCAGTATTTT; cdr3_aa: CAISDHLGQYTDTQYF
v_call: TRBV24-1; j_call: TRBJ2-1; clone_size: once; d_call: TRBD2; cdr3_nt: TGTGCCACCAGTGACCCCTCCCCGGGACTAGCGGGAGGGGCCTACAATGAGCAGTTCTTC; cdr3_aa: CATSDPSPGLAGGAYNEQFF
v_call: TRBV15; j_call: TRBJ1-5; clone_size: few; d_call: -; cdr3_nt: TGTGCCACCAGGAAGGGGAACAGCAATAGCAATCAGCCCCAGCATTTT; cdr3_aa: CATRKGNSNSNQPQHF
v_call: TRBV11-3; j_call: TRBJ1-2; clone_size: -; d_call: TRBD1; cdr3_nt: TGTGCCAGCAGCTACGGGACAGGGGGATTTGTCTATGGCTACACCTTC; cdr3_aa: CASSYGTGGFVYGYTF
v_call: TRBV27; j_call: TRBJ2-7; clone_size: once; d_call: -; cdr3_nt: TGTGCCAGCAGTTTTAGCTACCCCTCCTACAGGGTTGGGTACGAGCAGTACTTC; cdr3_aa: CASSFSYPSYRVGYEQYF
v_call: TRBV27; j_call: TRBJ2-7; clone_size: -; d_call: TRBD1; cdr3_nt: TGTGCCAGCAGTTTATCTGGGACAGGGGCCTACGAGCAGTACTTC; cdr3_aa: CASSLSGTGAYEQYF
v_call: TRBV18; j_call: TRBJ2-6; clone_size: -; d_call: -; cdr3_nt: TGTGCCAGCACCCTTACGGTGGGAGCTGGGGCCAACGTCCTGACTTTC; cdr3_aa: CASTLTVGAGANVLTF
v_call: TRBV19; j_call: TRBJ2-5; clone_size: -; d_call: TRBD1; cdr3_nt: TGTGCCAGGAAACAGGGGTACCAAGAGACCCAGTACTTC; cdr3_aa: CARKQGYQETQYF
v_call: TRBV7-9; j_call: TRBJ2-7; clone_size: -; d_call: -; cdr3_nt: TGTGCCAGCAGCTTAGGTAGCGCTGCCTACGAGCAGTACTTC; cdr3_aa: CASSLGSAAYEQYF
v_call: TRBV6-5; j_call: TRBJ1-1; clone_size: -; d_call: TRBD1; cdr3_nt: TGTGCCAGCAGAGGACAGGGGGCAGAAGAAGCTTTCTTT; cdr3_aa: CASRGQGAEEAFF
v_call: TRBV11-3; j_call: TRBJ2-5; clone_size: -; d_call: TRBD2; cdr3_nt: TGTGCCAGCAGCTTAGGCGGGAGGTATCAAGAGACCCAGTACTTC; cdr3_aa: CASSLGGRYQETQYF
v_call: TRBV6-4; j_call: TRBJ1-2; clone_size: -; d_call: -; cdr3_nt: TGTGCCAGCTATGCGACCCGGGTAACATATGGCTACACCTTC; cdr3_aa: CASYATRVTYGYTF
v_call: TRBV9; j_call: TRBJ1-2; clone_size: -; d_call: -; cdr3_nt: TGTGCCAGCAGCGTAGGACAAGCCAACTATGGCTACACCTTC; cdr3_aa: CASSVGQANYGYTF